These T cell receptor beta chains were read from a single sample in a study of T cell responses to AZD1222 COVID-19 vaccine. Method: immunoSEQ multiplex PCR; TCRdb's copy keeps in-frame clones and lacks some. The sample yields some 60,000 clones, 86% seen once. This material consisted of peripheral blood, taken 28 days after the second AZD1222 dose. Receptors originate from an adult who received the AZD1222 COVID-19 vaccine. Both conserved end residues are trimmed from each CDR3.

V: TRBV30; CDR3: ACKPGQGYMNTEAF
V: TRBV5-1; CDR3: ASSLAQGPNYGYT
V: TRBV3-1/TRBV3-2; CDR3: ASSQFATGETQY
V: TRBV7-3; CDR3: ASSLDSQNEQF
V: TRBV3-1/TRBV3-2; CDR3: ASSQSARPEAF
V: TRBV27; CDR3: ASSVYSQSSYEQY
V: TRBV28; CDR3: ASRPTGQGAYEQY
V: TRBV3-1/TRBV3-2; CDR3: ASRAEGERYNSPLH
V: TRBV7-2; CDR3: ASSLVDRGTEAF
V: TRBV19; CDR3: ASSSQQGARTEAF
V: TRBV7-9; CDR3: ASSLQGINEKLF